These T cell receptor beta chains were read from a single sample in a study of T cells in Graves' hyperthyroidism and ophthalmopathy. TCRdb reprocessed the multiplex PCR reads with MiXCR, giving one entry per CDR3 protein. The table includes around 400,000 distinct CDR3 sequences, 25% detected once. Specimen: blood. The receptors here all came from a man in his fifties or sixties with Graves' hyperthyroidism. The CDR3 runs from the conserved cysteine through the conserved F or W. A D gene is named only where the DNA matches it firmly.

CDR3aa: CASTLAGYYNEQFF
len: 14
d_gene: TRBD2
j_gene: TRBJ2-1
v_gene: TRBV3-1

CDR3aa: CASSEPGQMYEKLFF
len: 15
d_gene: TRBD1
j_gene: TRBJ1-4
v_gene: TRBV4-1

CDR3aa: CASSLGGSFEQYF
len: 13
d_gene: NA
j_gene: TRBJ2-7
v_gene: TRBV5-1

CDR3aa: CASNTSPGQNTEAFF
len: 15
d_gene: NA
j_gene: TRBJ1-1
v_gene: TRBV28

CDR3aa: CASSLGQGAFSPLHF
len: 15
d_gene: TRBD1
j_gene: TRBJ1-6
v_gene: TRBV5-1

CDR3aa: CASHTSGRGDTQYF
len: 14
d_gene: TRBD2
j_gene: TRBJ2-3
v_gene: TRBV11-3

CDR3aa: CSGEDRLKETQYF
len: 13
d_gene: NA
j_gene: TRBJ2-5
v_gene: TRBV20-1

CDR3aa: CATSDQLAGGNEQFF
len: 15
d_gene: TRBD2
j_gene: TRBJ2-1
v_gene: TRBV24-1

CDR3aa: CAISEGAGGTYNEQFF
len: 16
d_gene: TRBD2
j_gene: TRBJ2-1
v_gene: TRBV10-3

CDR3aa: CASSLGAGPSGANVLTF
len: 17
d_gene: NA
j_gene: TRBJ2-6
v_gene: TRBV7-2

CDR3aa: CASSQDALGEQYF
len: 13
d_gene: NA
j_gene: TRBJ2-7
v_gene: TRBV3-1

CDR3aa: CASSVAGVAGDEQFF
len: 15
d_gene: TRBD2
j_gene: TRBJ2-1
v_gene: TRBV9

CDR3aa: CASSFAGGTDTQYF
len: 14
d_gene: NA
j_gene: TRBJ2-3
v_gene: TRBV12-3/TRBV12-4

CDR3aa: CASSLSRPDIQETQYF
len: 16
d_gene: NA
j_gene: TRBJ2-5
v_gene: TRBV7-9

CDR3aa: CASSLGAGMEAFF
len: 13
d_gene: NA
j_gene: TRBJ1-1
v_gene: TRBV13

CDR3aa: CASSLPGVGYNEQFF
len: 15
d_gene: NA
j_gene: TRBJ2-1
v_gene: TRBV7-3

CDR3aa: CASSSLGAGAEQFF
len: 14
d_gene: NA
j_gene: TRBJ2-1
v_gene: TRBV7-3

CDR3aa: CAQNRASGSQNIQFF
len: 15
d_gene: TRBD2
j_gene: NA
v_gene: TRBV2

CDR3aa: CASSLLPLLDSHITQYF
len: 17
d_gene: NA
j_gene: TRBJ2-3
v_gene: TRBV7-8

CDR3aa: CASGGRIDTGELFF
len: 14
d_gene: TRBD2
j_gene: TRBJ2-2
v_gene: TRBV2

CDR3aa: CASSLLVTVAGANEQFF
len: 17
d_gene: NA
j_gene: TRBJ2-1
v_gene: TRBV11-3

CDR3aa: CASSFGTAIPNTEAFF
len: 16
d_gene: TRBD1
j_gene: TRBJ1-1
v_gene: TRBV5-1

CDR3aa: CASRNTWGEQETQYF
len: 15
d_gene: NA
j_gene: TRBJ2-5
v_gene: TRBV11-2

CDR3aa: CASSTNSGTTGDTIYF
len: 16
d_gene: NA
j_gene: TRBJ1-3
v_gene: TRBV3-1

CDR3aa: CASSPPSEGETQYF
len: 14
d_gene: NA
j_gene: TRBJ2-5
v_gene: TRBV18

CDR3aa: CSARDVPSGRGNEQFF
len: 16
d_gene: TRBD2
j_gene: TRBJ2-1
v_gene: TRBV20-1

CDR3aa: CASRTPRHGNQPQHF
len: 15
d_gene: NA
j_gene: TRBJ1-5
v_gene: TRBV28

CDR3aa: CATSREDDYGYTF
len: 13
d_gene: NA
j_gene: TRBJ1-2
v_gene: TRBV15

CDR3aa: CSARDGGIGEQYF
len: 13
d_gene: NA
j_gene: TRBJ2-7
v_gene: TRBV20-1

CDR3aa: CASSMRVRPGLDTQYF
len: 16
d_gene: NA
j_gene: TRBJ2-3
v_gene: TRBV19

CDR3aa: CASSSKRDPRSDTQYF
len: 16
d_gene: TRBD2
j_gene: TRBJ2-3
v_gene: TRBV9

CDR3aa: CASSYKPRQGSYEQYF
len: 16
d_gene: TRBD1
j_gene: TRBJ2-7
v_gene: TRBV6-1

CDR3aa: CASTATGANYGYTF
len: 14
d_gene: TRBD1
j_gene: TRBJ1-2
v_gene: TRBV19

CDR3aa: CASSPIRQGGQPQHF
len: 15
d_gene: NA
j_gene: TRBJ1-5
v_gene: TRBV18

CDR3aa: CSANPPGSVDIQYF
len: 14
d_gene: NA
j_gene: TRBJ2-4
v_gene: TRBV20-1

CDR3aa: CASSNEREQYF
len: 11
d_gene: NA
j_gene: TRBJ2-7
v_gene: TRBV28

CDR3aa: CATSLKGNQPQHF
len: 13
d_gene: NA
j_gene: TRBJ1-5
v_gene: TRBV15

CDR3aa: CASSDEGRASTGELFF
len: 16
d_gene: NA
j_gene: TRBJ2-2
v_gene: TRBV2

CDR3aa: CASLYLDTRGDTQYF
len: 15
d_gene: NA
j_gene: TRBJ2-3
v_gene: TRBV7-2

CDR3aa: CASSPFSGNSHEQYF
len: 15
d_gene: TRBD2
j_gene: TRBJ2-7
v_gene: TRBV11-3

CDR3aa: CASSLRGGTGWPEQFF
len: 16
d_gene: NA
j_gene: TRBJ2-1
v_gene: TRBV7-2

CDR3aa: CASSRDTYNEQFF
len: 13
d_gene: NA
j_gene: TRBJ2-1
v_gene: TRBV2

CDR3aa: CASSLGGLAIEQYF
len: 14
d_gene: TRBD2
j_gene: TRBJ2-7
v_gene: TRBV13

CDR3aa: CSAREQGRYEQYF
len: 13
d_gene: NA
j_gene: TRBJ2-7
v_gene: TRBV20-1

CDR3aa: CASSVGPNGYEQYF
len: 14
d_gene: NA
j_gene: TRBJ2-7
v_gene: TRBV9

CDR3aa: CSVAITDTQYF
len: 11
d_gene: NA
j_gene: TRBJ2-3
v_gene: TRBV29-1

CDR3aa: CSARADGRRLETQYF
len: 15
d_gene: NA
j_gene: TRBJ2-5
v_gene: TRBV20-1

CDR3aa: CASSRTASRLYGYTF
len: 15
d_gene: NA
j_gene: TRBJ1-2
v_gene: TRBV6-1

CDR3aa: CASSPLGQGNNNEQFF
len: 16
d_gene: TRBD1
j_gene: TRBJ2-1
v_gene: TRBV18

CDR3aa: CASSFGGRSTDTQYF
len: 15
d_gene: NA
j_gene: TRBJ2-3
v_gene: TRBV5-1

CDR3aa: CASSHGTSYGYTF
len: 13
d_gene: NA
j_gene: TRBJ1-2
v_gene: TRBV3-1

CDR3aa: CASSPSGGRVRAFF
len: 14
d_gene: TRBD1
j_gene: TRBJ1-1
v_gene: TRBV27

CDR3aa: CASSLTVGELFF
len: 12
d_gene: NA
j_gene: TRBJ2-2
v_gene: TRBV12-3/TRBV12-4